This T cell receptor beta chain was sequenced during a study of blood T cell repertoires in COVID-19. Some clones are missing from TCRdb's copy, which holds only in-frame ones; the method was immunoSEQ multiplex PCR. The table records approximately 200,000 clones, about 90% of them present only once. This CDR3 comprises 14 residues. Germline V gene sequence: CDR1 SGHNT, CDR2 YENEEA. Deletions cut 4 bases from V and 8 bases from J, with 16 bases between. Sequencing was carried out using PBMCs or T cells enriched from blood (not recorded which). The origin of this receptor is a woman aged 30 to 39 who had been exposed to COVID-19. The chain carries TRBV11-3 and TRBJ2-3; D may be TRBD2 (6 bases). CDR3 nucleotides: TGTGCCAGCAGCTCCTCCTCAAGGGGACTTACGCAGTATTTT. This gives the protein CASSSSSRGLTQYF. The full variable domain, its missing parts supplied by reference TRBV11-3 and TRBJ2-3, is EAGVVQSPRYKIIEKKQPVAFWCNPISGHNTLYWYLQNLGQGPELLIRYENEEAVDDSQLPKDRFSAERLKGVDSTLKIQPAELGDSAVYLCASSSSSRGLTQYFGPGTRLTVL.